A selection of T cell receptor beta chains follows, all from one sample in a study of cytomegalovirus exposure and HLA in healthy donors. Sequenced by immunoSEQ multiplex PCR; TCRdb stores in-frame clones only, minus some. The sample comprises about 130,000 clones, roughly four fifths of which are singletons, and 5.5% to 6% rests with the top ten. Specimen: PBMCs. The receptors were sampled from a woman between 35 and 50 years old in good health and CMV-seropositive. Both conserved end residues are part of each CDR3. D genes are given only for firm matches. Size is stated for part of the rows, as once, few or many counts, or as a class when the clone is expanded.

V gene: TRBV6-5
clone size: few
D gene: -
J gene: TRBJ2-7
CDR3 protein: CASSEIYEQYF
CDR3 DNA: TGTGCCAGCAGTGAGATCTACGAGCAGTACTTC

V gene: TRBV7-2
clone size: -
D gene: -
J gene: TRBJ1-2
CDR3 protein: CASSTGQRYGYTF
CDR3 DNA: TGTGCCAGCAGCACCGGACAGAGATACGGCTACACCTTC

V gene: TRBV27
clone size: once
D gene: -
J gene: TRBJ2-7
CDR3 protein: CASSEPGRTTGEQYF
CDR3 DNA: TGTGCCAGCAGTGAGCCGGGACGGACTACTGGGGAGCAGTACTTC

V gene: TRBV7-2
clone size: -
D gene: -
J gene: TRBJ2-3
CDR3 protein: CASSWTLDTQYF
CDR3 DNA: TGTGCCAGCAGCTGGACTTTGGATACGCAGTATTTT

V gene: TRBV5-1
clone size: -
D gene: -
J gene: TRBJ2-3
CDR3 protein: CTSVETGTDTQYF
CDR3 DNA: TGCACCAGCGTAGAGACTGGCACAGATACGCAGTATTTT

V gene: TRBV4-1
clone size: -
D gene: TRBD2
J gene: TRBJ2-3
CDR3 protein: CASSQDQRGEQDTQYF
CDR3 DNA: TGCGCCAGCAGCCAAGACCAGCGGGGGGAGCAAGATACGCAGTATTTT

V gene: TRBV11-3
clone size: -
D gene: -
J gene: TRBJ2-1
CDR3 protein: CASSLVLADEQFF
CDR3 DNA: TGTGCCAGCAGCTTAGTGCTAGCCGATGAGCAGTTCTTC

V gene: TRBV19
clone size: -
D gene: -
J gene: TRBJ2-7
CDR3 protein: CASSIGLGCEQYF
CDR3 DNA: TGTGCCAGTAGTATAGGATTGGGCTGCGAGCAGTACTTC

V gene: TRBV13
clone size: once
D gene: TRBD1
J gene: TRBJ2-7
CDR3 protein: CARVGTGDSYEQYF
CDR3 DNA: TGTGCCAGAGTCGGGACAGGCGATTCCTACGAGCAGTACTTC

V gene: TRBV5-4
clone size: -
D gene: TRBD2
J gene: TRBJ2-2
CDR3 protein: CASSSGLAGGSTGELFF
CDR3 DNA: TGTGCCAGCAGCTCGGGACTAGCGGGAGGGAGCACCGGGGAGCTGTTTTTT

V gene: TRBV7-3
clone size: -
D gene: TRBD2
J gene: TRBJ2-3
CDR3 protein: CASSFDRGGSDTQYF
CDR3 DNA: TGTGCCAGCAGCTTCGATAGGGGCGGGAGTGATACGCAGTATTTT

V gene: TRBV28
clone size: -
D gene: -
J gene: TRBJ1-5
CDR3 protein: CASSSVVQPQHF
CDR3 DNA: TGTGCCAGCAGTTCGGTGGTTCAGCCCCAGCATTTT

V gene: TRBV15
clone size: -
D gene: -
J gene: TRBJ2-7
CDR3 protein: CATSREAGTTYEQYF
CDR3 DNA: TGTGCCACCAGCAGAGAGGCAGGCACGACCTACGAGCAGTACTTC

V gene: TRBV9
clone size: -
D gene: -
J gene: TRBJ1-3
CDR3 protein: CASSVLSGDSGNTIYF
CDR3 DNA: TGCGCCAGCAGCGTTTTGTCCGGGGACTCTGGAAACACCATATATTTT

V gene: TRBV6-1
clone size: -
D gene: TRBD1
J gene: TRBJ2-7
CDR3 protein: CASSGGQGIFEQYF
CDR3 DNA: TGTGCCAGCAGTGGGGGACAGGGGATCTTCGAGCAGTACTTC

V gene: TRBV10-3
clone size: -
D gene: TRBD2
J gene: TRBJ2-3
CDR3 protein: CAIGLGDTDTQYF
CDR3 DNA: TGTGCCATCGGACTAGGCGACACAGATACGCAGTATTTT

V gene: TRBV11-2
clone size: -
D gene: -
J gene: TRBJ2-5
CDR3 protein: CASSLDAGLQETQYF
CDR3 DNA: TGTGCCAGCAGCTTAGATGCAGGGCTCCAAGAGACCCAGTACTTC

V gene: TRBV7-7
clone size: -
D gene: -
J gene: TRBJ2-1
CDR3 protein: CASSHRDGTYNEQFF
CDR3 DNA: TGTGCTAGCAGCCACCGGGACGGGACATACAATGAGCAGTTCTTC

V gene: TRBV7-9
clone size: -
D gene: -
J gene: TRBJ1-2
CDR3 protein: CASATAGADYGYTF
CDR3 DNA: TGTGCCAGCGCCACTGCGGGGGCGGACTATGGCTACACCTTC

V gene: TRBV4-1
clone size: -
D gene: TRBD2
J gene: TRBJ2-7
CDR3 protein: CASSQVPAGGREQYF
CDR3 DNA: TGCGCCAGCAGCCAAGTCCCAGCGGGGGGGCGCGAGCAGTACTTC

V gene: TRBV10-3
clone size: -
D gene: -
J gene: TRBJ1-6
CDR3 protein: CAISEVSGLYNSPLHF
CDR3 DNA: TGTGCCATCAGTGAGGTTTCTGGACTGTATAATTCACCCCTCCACTTT

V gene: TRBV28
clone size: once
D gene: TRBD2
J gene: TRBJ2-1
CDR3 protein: CASSRTSGRSDEQFF
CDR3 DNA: TGTGCCAGCAGTCGGACTAGCGGGAGGTCGGATGAGCAGTTCTTC

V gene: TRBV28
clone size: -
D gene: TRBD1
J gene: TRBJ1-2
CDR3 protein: CASSRGNQGAHVRYGYTF
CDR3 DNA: TGTGCCAGCAGCCGCGGGAATCAGGGGGCGCATGTTAGGTATGGCTACACCTTC

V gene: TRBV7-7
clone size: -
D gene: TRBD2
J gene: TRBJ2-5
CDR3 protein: CASSLGASGEETQYF
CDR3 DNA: TGTGCTAGCAGCTTAGGCGCTAGCGGGGAAGAGACCCAGTACTTC

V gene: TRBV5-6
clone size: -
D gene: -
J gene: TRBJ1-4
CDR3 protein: CASSAPGQGKEKLFF
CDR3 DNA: TGTGCCAGCAGCGCCCCGGGACAAGGAAAGGAAAAACTGTTTTTT

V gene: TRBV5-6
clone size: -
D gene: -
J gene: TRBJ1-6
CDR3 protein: CASSSGTDPSSYNSPLHF
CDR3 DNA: TGTGCCAGCAGCTCGGGGACTGACCCGAGCTCCTATAATTCACCCCTCCACTTT

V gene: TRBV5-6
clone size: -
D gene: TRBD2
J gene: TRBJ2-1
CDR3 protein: CASIPGASGRTYNEQFF
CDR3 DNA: TGTGCCAGCATCCCGGGGGCTAGCGGGAGGACCTACAATGAGCAGTTCTTC

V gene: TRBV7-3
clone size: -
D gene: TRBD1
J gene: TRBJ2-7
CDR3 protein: CASSLTGTDYEQYF
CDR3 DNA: TGTGCCAGCAGCTTAACGGGGACAGACTACGAGCAGTACTTC

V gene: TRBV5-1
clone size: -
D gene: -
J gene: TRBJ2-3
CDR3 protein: CASSAGHRGVPDTQYF
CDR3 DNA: TGCGCCAGCAGCGCGGGCCACCGCGGGGTCCCAGATACGCAGTATTTT

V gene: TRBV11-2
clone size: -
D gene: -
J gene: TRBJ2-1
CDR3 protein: CASSGAVARYNEQFF
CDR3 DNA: TGTGCCAGCAGCGGGGCCGTGGCCAGGTACAATGAGCAGTTCTTC

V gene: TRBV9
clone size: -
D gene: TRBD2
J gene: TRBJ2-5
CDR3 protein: CASSPTSGRFETQYF
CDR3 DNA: TGTGCCAGCAGTCCTACTAGCGGGAGATTTGAGACCCAGTACTTC

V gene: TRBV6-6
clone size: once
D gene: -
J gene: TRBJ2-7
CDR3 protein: CASGRLELYEQYF
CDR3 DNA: TGTGCCAGCGGACGACTAGAGTTATACGAGCAGTACTTC

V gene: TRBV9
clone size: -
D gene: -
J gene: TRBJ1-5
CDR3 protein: CASSLDGGQPQHF
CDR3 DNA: TGTGCCAGCAGCTTGGACGGGGGTCAGCCCCAGCATTTT

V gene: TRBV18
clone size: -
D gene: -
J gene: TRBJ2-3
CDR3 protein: CASSPSQSDTQYF
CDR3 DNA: TGTGCCAGCTCACCATCCCAGTCAGATACGCAGTATTTT

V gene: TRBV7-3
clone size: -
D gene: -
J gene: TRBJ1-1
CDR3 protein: CASSLGQRNTEAFF
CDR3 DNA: TGTGCCAGCAGCTTAGGACAGAGGAACACTGAAGCTTTCTTT

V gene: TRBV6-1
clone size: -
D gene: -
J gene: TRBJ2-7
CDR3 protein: CASSESRRGTYEQYF
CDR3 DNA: TGTGCCAGCAGTGAATCCCGGAGAGGAACCTACGAGCAGTACTTC

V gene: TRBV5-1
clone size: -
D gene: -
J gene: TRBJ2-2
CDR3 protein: CASSLENRATGELFF
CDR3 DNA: TGCGCCAGCAGCTTAGAAAACAGGGCCACCGGGGAGCTGTTTTTT

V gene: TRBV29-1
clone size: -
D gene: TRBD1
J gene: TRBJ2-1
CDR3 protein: CSVDPTGERSYNEQFF
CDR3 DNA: TGCAGCGTTGACCCGACAGGGGAAAGGTCCTACAATGAGCAGTTCTTC

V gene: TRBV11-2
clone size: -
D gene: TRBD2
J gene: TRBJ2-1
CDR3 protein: CASSLEVLAGVEQFF
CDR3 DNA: TGTGCCAGCAGCTTAGAGGTTCTAGCGGGGGTGGAGCAGTTCTTC

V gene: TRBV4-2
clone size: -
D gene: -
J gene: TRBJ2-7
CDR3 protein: CASGQGRYEQYF
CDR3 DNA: TGTGCCAGCGGGCAGGGAAGGTACGAGCAGTACTTC

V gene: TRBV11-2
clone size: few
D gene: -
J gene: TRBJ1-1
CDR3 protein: CASSLGEQWNTEAFF
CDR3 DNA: TGTGCCAGCAGCCTGGGCGAACAGTGGAACACTGAAGCTTTCTTT

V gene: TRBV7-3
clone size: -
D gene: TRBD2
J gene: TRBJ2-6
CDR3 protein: CASSLWGGGSGANVLTF
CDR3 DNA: TGTGCCAGCAGCTTATGGGGCGGGGGTTCTGGGGCCAACGTCCTGACTTTC

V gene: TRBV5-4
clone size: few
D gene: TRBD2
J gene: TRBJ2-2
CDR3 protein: CASSLGLAGPGELFF
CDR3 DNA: TGTGCCAGCAGCTTGGGACTAGCGGGACCCGGGGAGCTGTTTTTT

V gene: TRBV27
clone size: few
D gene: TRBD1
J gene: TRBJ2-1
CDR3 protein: CASSLAGGARNEQFF
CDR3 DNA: TGTGCCAGCAGTCTTGCAGGGGGCGCCCGGAATGAGCAGTTCTTC

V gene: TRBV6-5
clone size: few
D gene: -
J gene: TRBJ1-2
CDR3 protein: CASSYSGHLNYGYTF
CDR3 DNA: TGTGCCAGCAGTTACTCTGGACATCTGAACTATGGCTACACCTTC

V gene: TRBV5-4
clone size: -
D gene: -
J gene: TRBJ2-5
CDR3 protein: CASSLVGAETQYF
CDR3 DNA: TGTGCCAGCAGCCTGGTGGGAGCGGAGACCCAGTACTTC

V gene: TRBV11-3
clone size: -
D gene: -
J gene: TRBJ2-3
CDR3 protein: CASSLGREYTDTQYF
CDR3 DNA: TGTGCCAGCAGCTTGGGACGGGAGTACACAGATACGCAGTATTTT

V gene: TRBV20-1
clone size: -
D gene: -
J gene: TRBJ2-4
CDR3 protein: CSAWWGEVLYF
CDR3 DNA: TGCAGTGCTTGGTGGGGGGAGGTGTTATACTTC

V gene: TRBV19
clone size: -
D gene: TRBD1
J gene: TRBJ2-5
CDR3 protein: CASSQGQGRRETQYF
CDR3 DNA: TGTGCCAGTAGTCAGGGACAGGGGAGACGAGAGACCCAGTACTTC

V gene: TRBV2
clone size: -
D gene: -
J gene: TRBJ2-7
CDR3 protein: CASSQEPYEQYF
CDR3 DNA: TGTGCCAGCAGCCAGGAACCGTACGAGCAGTACTTC

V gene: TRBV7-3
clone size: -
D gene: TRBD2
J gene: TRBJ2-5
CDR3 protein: CASSSTGRAAETQYF
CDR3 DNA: TGTGCCAGCAGCTCCACCGGGAGGGCCGCGGAGACCCAGTACTTC

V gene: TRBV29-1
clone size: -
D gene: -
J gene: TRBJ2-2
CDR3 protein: CSVEVTGGLTGELFF
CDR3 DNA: TGCAGCGTTGAAGTTACGGGGGGCCTCACCGGGGAGCTGTTTTTT

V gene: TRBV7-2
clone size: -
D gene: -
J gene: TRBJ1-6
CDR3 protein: CASSLSRYNSPLHF
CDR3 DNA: TGTGCCAGCAGCTTATCTCGTTATAATTCACCCCTCCACTTT

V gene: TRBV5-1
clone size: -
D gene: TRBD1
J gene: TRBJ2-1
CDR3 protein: CASSFSGTGTTYNEQFF
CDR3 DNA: TGCGCCAGCAGCTTCTCCGGGACAGGGACAACCTACAATGAGCAGTTCTTC